The next 20 T cell receptor beta chains were all read from a single sample in a study of cytomegalovirus exposure and HLA in healthy donors. PCR involved 60 Vbeta and 13 Jbeta primers. Measured with immunoSEQ multiplex PCR; TCRdb has only the in-frame clones, and not every one. The ten top clones account for approximately 1.5%, within a sample of 100,000 to 150,000 clones. Material for sequencing was PBMCs. The receptors shown here come from a middle-aged woman in good health and CMV-seronegative.

V and J are TRBV19 and TRBJ1-2; D call uncertain. CDR1 and CDR2 from the germline V gene are LNHDA and SQIVND (reference sequence). The CDR3 totals 14 residues. V was trimmed by 4 bases and J by 1 base, leaving 10 bases between them. The CDR3 nucleotides read TGTGCCAGTAGTACGCCCGGGATTAACTATGGCTACACCTTC. This codes for CASSTPGINYGYTF. The variable domain in full, with the rest retrieved from reference TRBV19 and TRBJ1-2, is DGGITQSPKYLFRKEGQNVTLSCEQNLNHDAMYWYRQDPGQGLRLIYYSQIVNDFQKGDIAEGYSVSREKKESFPLTVTSAQKNPTAFYLCASSTPGINYGYTFGSGTRLTVV.

This rearrangement joins TRBV19 to TRBJ1-4, with D unresolved. Trimming stripped 5 bases from V and 3 bases from J, with 13 bases between. This CDR3 has 15 residues. CDR1 is LNHDA, CDR2 SQIVND, per germline (reference sequence). The CDR3 region is CASSPWQDSNEKLFF. Written as DNA, the CDR3 is TGTGCCAGTAGTCCCTGGCAGGACTCTAATGAAAAACTGTTTTTT.

The chain has TRBV7-2 and TRBJ2-5, with TRBD2 matching 8 bases. Germline loops: CDR1 SGHTA, CDR2 FQGNSA. J gave up 2 bases and V 0 bases, and 8 bases lay outside the gene matches. The CDR3 length is 17 residues. CDR3 nucleotides: TGTGCCAGCAGCTTAGCTGTGTCGGGGGGGAGGCAAGAGACCCAGTACTTC. Amino acids: CASSLAVSGGRQETQYF.

The chain has TRBV4-1 and TRBJ1-1; a possible D gene is TRBD1 (6 bases). Germline loops: CDR1 MGHRA, CDR2 YSYEKL. Trimming took 0 bases from V and 10 from J, leaving 15 bases between them. This CDR3 comprises 14 residues. The CDR3 nucleotides read TGCGCCAGCAGCCAAGAATTCTACAGGGATTTAGCTTTCTTT. Its translation: CASSQEFYRDLAFF.

The rearrangement joins TRBV7-9 to TRBJ1-1; perhaps TRBD1 as D (5 bases). The V gene lost 5 bases and the J gene lost 7 bases, with 17 bases spanning the gap. The germline gives CDR1 SEHNR, CDR2 FQNEAQ (reference sequence). The CDR3 consists of 14 residues. CDR3 residues: CASSPLQTASEAFF. The CDR3 nucleotides are TGTGCCAGCAGCCCGTTACAGACAGCAAGTGAAGCTTTCTTT. The entire variable domain, with the rest obtained from reference TRBV7-9 and TRBJ1-1, is as follows: DTGVSQNPRHKITKRGQNVTFRCDPISEHNRLYWYRQTLGQGPEFLTYFQNEAQLEKSRLLSDRFSAERPKGSFSTLEIQRTEQGDSAMYLCASSPLQTASEAFFGQGTRLTVV.

The chain has TRBV6-5 and TRBJ1-5, with D possibly TRBD1 on 5 matching bases. This CDR3 has 13 residues. Trimming took off 6 bases at V and 4 bases at J, with 10 bases between the two ends. Germline V lookup: CDR1 MNHEY, CDR2 SVGAGI. The CDR3 DNA sequence: TGTGCCAGCAGACTTAGGGGAAATCAGCCCCAGCATTTT. It is translated as CASRLRGNQPQHF.

The rearrangement links TRBV18 to TRBJ2-7; 8 nucleotides agree with TRBD1. Germline loops: CDR1 KGHSH, CDR2 LQKENI. This CDR3 spans 15 amino acids. After removal of 2 bases from V and 4 bases from J, the junction contained 7 bases not matched to a gene. As DNA, the CDR3 is TGTGCCAGCTCACCATCGAGACAGGGGTTGTACGAGCAGTACTTC. Translation: CASSPSRQGLYEQYF.

This chain connects TRBV23-1 to TRBJ2-3; 9 bases agree with TRBD1. TRBV23-1 is flagged as an ORF with uncertain function. There are 18 residues in the CDR3. Losses at the gene ends were 2 bases for V and 6 bases for J; bases not matched to a gene: 15. The CDR3 sequence is CASSQGKGTGPQDDTQYF. The CDR3 coding sequence is TGCGCCAGCAGTCAAGGAAAAGGGACAGGGCCTCAAGACGATACGCAGTATTTT.

The chain couples TRBV11-2 to TRBJ2-2; a possible D gene is TRBD1 (5 bases). CDR3 size: 15 residues. Germline loops: CDR1 SGHAT, CDR2 FQNNGV. Trimming stripped 3 bases from V and 7 bases from J, with 15 bases between. CDR3 residues: CASSFLSGSGGELFF. The DNA for the CDR3 is TGTGCCAGCAGCTTCCTGTCAGGGTCAGGCGGGGAGCTGTTTTTT.

V is TRBV28 and J is TRBJ1-2; D is possibly TRBD1 (6 bases). There are 16 residues in the CDR3. V was clipped by 1 base and J by 3 bases, with 15 bases between them. Germline lookup yields CDR1 MDHEN and CDR2 SYDVKM. The CDR3 coding sequence is TGTGCCAGCAGTTTATTTTACAGGGACGACGACTATGGCTACACCTTC. Translating it yields CASSLFYRDDDYGYTF.

The chain employs TRBV6-4 and TRBJ2-5; a weak D match, TRBD2 (5 bases). The CDR3 runs to 13 residues. V dropped 5 bases and J dropped 4 bases, with 11 bases sitting between them. The V gene's germline CDR1 is MRHNA and CDR2 SNTAGT. Written as DNA, the CDR3 is TGTGCCAGCAGTACTCTAGAGGGAGAGACCCAGTACTTC. Translating gives CASSTLEGETQYF.

The rearrangement joins TRBV10-3 to TRBJ2-7; TRBD1 aligns across 7 bases. The CDR3 has 13 residues. From germline, CDR1 is ENHRY and CDR2 SYGVKD. The V segment lost 3 bases and the J segment 13 bases; nucleotides outside the gene matches: 12. DNA for the CDR3: TGTGCCATCAGTGACCCGGGACAGAGTGTACTTTACGTC. Translating gives CAISDPGQSVLYV.

V gene TRBV28 combines with J gene TRBJ1-2; 12 nucleotides agree with TRBD1. Germline assignment: CDR1 MDHEN and CDR2 SYDVKM. The CDR3 length is 14 residues. V lost 6 bases and J lost 5; bases outside the gene matches: 4. The CDR3 region is CASRGGQGAYGYTF. CDR3 sequence (DNA): TGTGCCAGCAGGGGGGGACAGGGGGCGTATGGCTACACCTTC.

V gene TRBV6-1 combines with J gene TRBJ1-5; D remains unclear. The CDR3 length is 15 residues. Germline V gene sequence: CDR1 MNHNS, CDR2 SASEGT. The V end lost 6 bases, the J end lost 1 base, and 13 bases lay between the germline ends. CDR3 DNA: TGTGCCAGCAGCGTAATCAGGTCGAGCAATCAGCCCCAGCATTTT. As protein: CASSVIRSSNQPQHF.

The chain couples TRBV27 to TRBJ2-7; 7 bases map to TRBD1. The germline V gene has CDR1 MNHEY and CDR2 SMNVEV (reference sequence). Losses at the gene ends were 6 bases for V and 7 bases for J; bases not matched to a gene: 6. This CDR3 region has 12 residues. The CDR3 is CASSPPRGEQYF. The CDR3 region has the DNA TGTGCCAGCAGCCCACCCAGGGGGGAGCAGTACTTC.

With respect to this clone: Here the CDR3 omits its conserved ending phenylalanine or tryptophan, so a read error is the likely source. The chain links TRBV7-8 to TRBJ1-6, with 10 bases identical to TRBD1. J was trimmed by 4 bases and V by 4 bases; bases with no gene match: 7. This CDR3 comprises 17 residues. Germline loops: CDR1 SGHVS, CDR2 FQNEAQ. The CDR3 spells CASSSSGTGEYNSPLHL. CDR3 bases: TGTGCCAGCAGCTCCAGCGGGACAGGGGAATATAATTCACCCCTCCACCTT.

The chain is built from TRBV6-4 and TRBJ2-1; TRBD2 matches at 14 bases. The CDR3 consists of 20 residues. Looked up from germline, CDR1 is MRHNA and CDR2 is SNTAGT. J gave up 0 bases and V 3 bases, and 10 bases lay outside the gene matches. The CDR3: CASSETGTSGGFSSYNEQFF. DNA for the CDR3: TGTGCCAGCAGTGAGACGGGGACTAGCGGGGGTTTTAGCTCCTACAATGAGCAGTTCTTC.

V is TRBV7-3 and J is TRBJ1-6; tentative D call: TRBD1 (5 bases). CDR1 is SGHTA, CDR2 FQGTGA, per germline. The V gene lost 4 bases and the J gene lost 7 bases, with 11 bases spanning the gap. This CDR3 region has 14 residues. The CDR3 nucleotides are TGTGCCAGCAGCTCTTCAGGGTTAAATTCACCCCTCCACTTT. Residues: CASSSSGLNSPLHF.

The chain uses TRBV7-8 and TRBJ2-1; the match to TRBD2 covers 14 bases. J gave up 6 bases and V 2 bases, and 18 bases lay outside the gene matches. The V gene's germline CDR1 is SGHVS and CDR2 FQNEAQ. The CDR3 loop spans 21 amino acids. DNA of the CDR3: TGTGCCAGCAGCTTATGGGGGGGATCGGGACTAGCGGGGGTCCCGGGCAATGAGCAGTTCTTC. This codes for CASSLWGGSGLAGVPGNEQFF.

This chain links TRBV6-5 with TRBJ1-4; the D is unclear. Germline V gene data show CDR1 as MNHEY and CDR2 as SVGAGI. Trimming took 4 bases from V and 11 from J, leaving 11 bases between them. This CDR3 region has 12 residues. The CDR3 DNA follows: TGTGCCAGCAGTTCCTACCTCGGGAAACTGTTTTTT. Translation gives CASSSYLGKLFF.